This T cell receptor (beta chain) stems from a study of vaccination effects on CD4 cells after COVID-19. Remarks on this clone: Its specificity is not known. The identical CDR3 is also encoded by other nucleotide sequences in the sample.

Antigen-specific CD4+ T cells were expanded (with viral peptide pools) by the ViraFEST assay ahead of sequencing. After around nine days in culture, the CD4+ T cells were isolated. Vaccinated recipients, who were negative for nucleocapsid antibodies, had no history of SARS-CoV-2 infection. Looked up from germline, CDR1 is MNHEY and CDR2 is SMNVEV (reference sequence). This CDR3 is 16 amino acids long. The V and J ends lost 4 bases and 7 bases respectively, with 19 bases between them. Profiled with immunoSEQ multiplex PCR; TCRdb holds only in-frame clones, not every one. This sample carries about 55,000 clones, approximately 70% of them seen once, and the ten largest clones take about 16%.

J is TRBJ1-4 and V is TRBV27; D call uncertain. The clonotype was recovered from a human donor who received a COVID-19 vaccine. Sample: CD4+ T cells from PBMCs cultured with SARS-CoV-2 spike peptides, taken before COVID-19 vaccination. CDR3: CASSSLLQGRVEKLFF. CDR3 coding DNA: TGTGCCAGCAGTTCGTTACTACAAGGGAGGGTTGAAAAACTGTTTTTT.